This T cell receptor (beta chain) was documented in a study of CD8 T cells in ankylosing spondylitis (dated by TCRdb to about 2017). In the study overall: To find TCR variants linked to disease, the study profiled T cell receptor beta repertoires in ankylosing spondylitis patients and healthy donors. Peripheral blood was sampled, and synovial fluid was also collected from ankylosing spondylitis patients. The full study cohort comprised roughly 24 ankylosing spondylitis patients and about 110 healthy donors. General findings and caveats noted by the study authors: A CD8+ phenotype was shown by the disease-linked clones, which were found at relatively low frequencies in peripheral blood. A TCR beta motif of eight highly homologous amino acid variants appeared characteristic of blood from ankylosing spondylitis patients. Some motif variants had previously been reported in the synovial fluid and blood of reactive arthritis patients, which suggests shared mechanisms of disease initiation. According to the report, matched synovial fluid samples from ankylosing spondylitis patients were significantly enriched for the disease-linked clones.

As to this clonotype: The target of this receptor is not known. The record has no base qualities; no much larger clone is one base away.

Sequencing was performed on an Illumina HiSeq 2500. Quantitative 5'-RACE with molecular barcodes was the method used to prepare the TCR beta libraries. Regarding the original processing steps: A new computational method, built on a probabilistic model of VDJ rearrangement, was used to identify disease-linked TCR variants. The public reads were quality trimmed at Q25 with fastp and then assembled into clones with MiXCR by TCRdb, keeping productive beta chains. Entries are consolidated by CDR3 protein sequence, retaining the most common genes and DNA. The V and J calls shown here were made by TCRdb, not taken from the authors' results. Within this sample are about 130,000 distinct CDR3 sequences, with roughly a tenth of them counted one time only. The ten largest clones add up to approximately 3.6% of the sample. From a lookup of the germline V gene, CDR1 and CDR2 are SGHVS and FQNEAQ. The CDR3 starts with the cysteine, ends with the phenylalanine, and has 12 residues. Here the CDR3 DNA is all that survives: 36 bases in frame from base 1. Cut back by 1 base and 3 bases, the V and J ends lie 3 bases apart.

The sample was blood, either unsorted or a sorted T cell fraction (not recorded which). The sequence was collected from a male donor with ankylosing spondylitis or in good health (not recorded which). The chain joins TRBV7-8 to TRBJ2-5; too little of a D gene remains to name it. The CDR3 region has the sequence CASSLVKETQYF. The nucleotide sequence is TGTGCCAGCAGCTTAGTAAAAGAGACCCAGTACTTC.